A selection of T cell receptor beta chains follows, all from one sample in a study of blood T cells in healthy people across ages. TCRdb reanalysed the 5' RACE reads using MiXCR and keeps one entry per CDR3 protein. The table lists roughly 1.7 million distinct CDR3 sequences, about 31% of them singletons, with about 11% in the top ten. Sequencing used blood. These receptors all stem from a woman younger than 45 in good health. The CDR3 runs from the conserved cysteine through the conserved F or W. A D gene is named only where the DNA matches it firmly. Clone size, where shown, is once, few, many, or a class for clones that have expanded.

v_call	clone_size	j_call	d_call	cdr3_nt	cdr3_aa
TRBV11-2	.	TRBJ2-7	.	TGTGCCAGCAGCTTAGATCGCTACTTCTCCTACGAGCAGTACTTC	CASSLDRYFSYEQYF
TRBV2	few	TRBJ2-5	.	TGTGCCAGCAGTGGTGAGGGGGGTTTGGAGACCCAGTACTTC	CASSGEGGLETQYF
TRBV20-1	few	TRBJ2-1	TRBD2	TGCAGTGCTACCGGGACTAGCGGGGGCAGTGAGCAGTTCTTC	CSATGTSGGSEQFF
TRBV5-4	.	TRBJ2-5	.	TGTGCCAGCAGCTTGGGGGGGGAGATCCGAAAAGAGACCCAGTACTTC	CASSLGGEIRKETQYF
TRBV29-1	few	TRBJ1-2	.	TGCAGCGTCACCGGAGGGATCAAGGATGGCTACACCTTC	CSVTGGIKDGYTF
TRBV3-1	.	TRBJ2-1	.	TGTACCAGCAGCCAAGGGAGAAGTGAGCAGTTCTTC	CTSSQGRSEQFF
TRBV20-1	.	TRBJ1-6	.	TGCGGAATAACGGGGAATTCACCCCTCCACTTT	CGITGNSPLHF
TRBV20-1	few	TRBJ2-1	TRBD2	TGCAGTGCTAGATATAGCGGGGGGGCCGGTGAGCAGTTCTTC	CSARYSGGAGEQFF
TRBV20-1	.	TRBJ1-2	.	TGCAGTGAAGGGGTCTATGGCTACACCTTC	CSEGVYGYTF
TRBV7-2	many	TRBJ2-1	.	TGTGCCAGCAGCTTAGGTAGGACCTCCTACAATGAGCAGTTCTTC	CASSLGRTSYNEQFF
TRBV3-1	.	TRBJ1-2	.	TGTGCCAGCAGCCAAGATGGGCTAGGGCTCTCGAATAATGGCTACACCTTC	CASSQDGLGLSNNGYTF
TRBV12-3/TRBV12-4	.	TRBJ1-1	.	TGTGCCAGCAGTTCAACGAACACTGAAGCTTTCTTT	CASSSTNTEAFF
TRBV28	.	TRBJ2-3	TRBD2	TGTGCCAGCAGTTTCCGCGCGGGAGCAATGGATACGCAGTATTTT	CASSFRAGAMDTQYF
TRBV4-1	many	TRBJ1-2	.	TGCGCCAGCAGCCAAGAGTGGGGGTCAGGCGGCTACACCTTC	CASSQEWGSGGYTF
TRBV20-1	few	TRBJ2-1	TRBD2	TGCAGTGCGACTAGCGGGCTTTTAGTCGATGAGCAGTTCTTC	CSATSGLLVDEQFF
TRBV3-1	.	TRBJ2-7	.	TGTGCCAGCTCCCTCGAGGGCGGTCCCGAGCAGTACTTC	CASSLEGGPEQYF
TRBV15	few	TRBJ2-7	.	TGTGCCACCAGCAGGTATGAACAGGCCGATGCCTACGAGCAGTACTTC	CATSRYEQADAYEQYF
TRBV27	.	TRBJ1-5	TRBD1	TGTGCCAGCGGGGACAGGGATAGCAATCAGCCCCAGCATTTT	CASGDRDSNQPQHF
TRBV9	many	TRBJ2-1	TRBD2	TGTGCCAGCAGCGCCGAAGGCGGGAGGGCCTGGGGCAATGAGCAGTTCTTC	CASSAEGGRAWGNEQFF
TRBV30	.	TRBJ2-3	.	TGTGCCTGGGTTGGTCGGATCGCAGATACGCAGTATTTT	CAWVGRIADTQYF
TRBV24-1	few	TRBJ2-1	.	TGTGCCACCAGTGACGCCTCGAAAGGGCTGGCCTACAATGAGCAGTTCTTC	CATSDASKGLAYNEQFF
TRBV6-5	few	TRBJ2-1	.	TGTGCCAGCAAGACGGGAAGCAATGAGCAGTTCTTC	CASKTGSNEQFF
TRBV7-7	few	TRBJ2-1	TRBD2	TGTGCCAGCAGCTTAAGGGGAGGGGTCGATGAGCAGTTCTTC	CASSLRGGVDEQFF
TRBV7-9	once	TRBJ2-7	.	TGTGCCAGCAGCCGGTCGGGGGATTCTGGCGAGCAGTACTTC	CASSRSGDSGEQYF